This passage covers 4 T cell receptor beta chains from one sample sequenced in a study of regulatory T cells in long-lasting Graves disease. Time point indicated: newly diagnosed GD, antithyroid drugs for less than 3 months. Preparation of the TCR library used RNA extracted from PBMCs. CDR3-region Arm-PCR and iRepertoire HTBI primers produced the TCR beta libraries. In TCRdb, the multiplex PCR reads were re-called with MiXCR into one record per CDR3 protein. Among about 430,000 distinct CDR3 sequences, over 14% were seen once, and the ten largest hold approximately 7.8%. The same specimen was also included in a second study, on T cells in Graves' hyperthyroidism and ophthalmopathy.

Sample: peripheral blood mononuclear cells (PBMCs), taken at new diagnosis, from a patient treated with antithyroid drugs. These receptors all come from a woman aged 35 to 49 with Graves disease.

This clonotype has at least ten counts. This chain uses TRBV19 with TRBJ1-1; 8 bases align to TRBD1. The ends lost 5 bases at V and 4 bases at J; junction bases unmatched: 9. Germline V gives CDR1 LNHDA, CDR2 SQIVND (reference sequence). This CDR3 has 15 amino acids. CDR3 coding DNA: TGTGCCAGTAGTGTCGGACAGGGATCGCGCACTGAAGCTTTCTTT. It is translated as CASSVGQGSRTEAFF.

This clonotype was detected ten times or more. The chain carries TRBV7-8 and TRBJ1-1; TRBD1 matches at 7 bases. Germline assignment: CDR1 SGHVS and CDR2 FQNEAQ. The ends lost 5 bases at V and 4 bases at J; junction bases unmatched: 16. CDR3 length: 17 residues. In DNA form, the CDR3 reads TGTGCCAGCAGCCCCCGGGTAGGGCAGGGGGAAGGCACTGAAGCTTTCTTT. Translating it yields CASSPRVGQGEGTEAFF.

This clonotype was seen repeatedly, ten times or more. J is TRBJ1-1 and V is TRBV28; a possible D gene is TRBD1 (5 bases). Trimming took off 7 bases at V and 1 base at J, with 13 bases between the two ends. This CDR3 is built from 14 residues. The germline V gene encodes CDR1 MDHEN and CDR2 SYDVKM. CDR3 sequence (DNA): TGTGCCAGCACCTCGACCCAGGGGAACACTGAAGCTTTCTTT. It codes for CASTSTQGNTEAFF.

This clonotype was counted at least ten times. V usage is TRBV5-5 and J usage is TRBJ2-7; D perhaps matches TRBD1 (6 bases). The CDR3 is 12 residues long. V lost 4 bases, J lost 2 bases, and 7 bases lay in between. Germline-derived CDR1 and CDR2 are SGHKS and YYEKEE (reference sequence). The CDR3 DNA follows: TGTGCCAGCAGCGGACAGACCTACGAGCAGTACTTC. This sequence encodes CASSGQTYEQYF.